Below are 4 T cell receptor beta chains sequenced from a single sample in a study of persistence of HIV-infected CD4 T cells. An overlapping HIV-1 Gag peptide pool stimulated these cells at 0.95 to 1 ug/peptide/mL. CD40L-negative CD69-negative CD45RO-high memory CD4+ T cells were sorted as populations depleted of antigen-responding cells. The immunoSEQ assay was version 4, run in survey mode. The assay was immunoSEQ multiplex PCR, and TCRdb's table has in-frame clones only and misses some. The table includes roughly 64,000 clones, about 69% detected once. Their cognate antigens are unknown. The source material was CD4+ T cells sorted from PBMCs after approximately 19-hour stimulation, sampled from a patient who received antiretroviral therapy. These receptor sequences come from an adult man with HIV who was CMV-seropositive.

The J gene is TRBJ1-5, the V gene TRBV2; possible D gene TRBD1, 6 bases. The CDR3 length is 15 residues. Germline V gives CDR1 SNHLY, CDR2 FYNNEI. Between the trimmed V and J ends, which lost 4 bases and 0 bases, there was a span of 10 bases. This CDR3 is CASSVEDSSNQPQHF. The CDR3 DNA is TGTGCCAGCAGTGTAGAGGACAGTAGCAATCAGCCCCAGCATTTT.

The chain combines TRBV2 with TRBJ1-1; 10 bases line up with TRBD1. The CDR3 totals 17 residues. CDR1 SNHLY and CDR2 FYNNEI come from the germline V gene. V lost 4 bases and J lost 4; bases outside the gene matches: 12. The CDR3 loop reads CASSGGWTGGLTTEAFF. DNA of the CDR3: TGTGCCAGCAGTGGGGGGTGGACAGGGGGTTTGACCACTGAAGCTTTCTTT.

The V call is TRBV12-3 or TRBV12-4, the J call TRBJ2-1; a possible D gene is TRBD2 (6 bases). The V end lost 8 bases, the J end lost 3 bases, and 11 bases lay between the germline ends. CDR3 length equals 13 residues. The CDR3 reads CASLREDYNEQFF. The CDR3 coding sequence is TGTGCCAGCCTAAGGGAGGACTACAATGAGCAGTTCTTC.

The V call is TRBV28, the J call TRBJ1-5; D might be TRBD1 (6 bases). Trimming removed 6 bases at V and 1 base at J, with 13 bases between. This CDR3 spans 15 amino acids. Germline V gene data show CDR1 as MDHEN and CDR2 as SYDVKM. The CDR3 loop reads CASSNREGSNQPQHF. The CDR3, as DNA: TGTGCCAGCAGCAACAGGGAGGGAAGCAATCAGCCCCAGCATTTT.